This TCR beta chain was obtained from a study of regulatory T cells in long-lasting Graves disease. Relying on iRepertoire HTBI primers and Arm-PCR of CDR3 regions, the team built TCR beta libraries. As handled by the study authors: Across the samples, identification revealed around 65 TRBV and 14 TRBJ segments. MiXCR, applied by TCRdb to the multiplex PCR reads, yields one record per CDR3 protein. The V and J calls follow TCRdb's processing rather than the paper's. This sample carries some 560,000 distinct CDR3 sequences, about 16% of them seen once, and the ten largest clones take 20% to 25%. The sample holds many counts of this clonotype. Looked up from germline, CDR1 is KGHDR and CDR2 is SFDVKD. The CDR3 covers 15 residues. The V end was cut by 1 base, the J end by 5 bases, with 12 bases between. Time point noted: newly diagnosed GD, antithyroid drugs for less than 3 months. Extracted RNA from PBMCs served as the source of the TCR library.

The sample was also reused in another study, on T cells in Graves' hyperthyroidism and ophthalmopathy.

The V and J genes are TRBV24-1 and TRBJ2-3; D may match TRBD1 or TRBD2 (6 bases each). Source: peripheral blood mononuclear cells (PBMCs), taken at new diagnosis, from a patient treated with antithyroid drugs. This receptor was taken from a woman aged 35 to 60 with Graves disease. Here the CDR3 reads CATSDFSGAEDTQYF. CDR3 in DNA: TGTGCCACCAGTGATTTTTCGGGGGCGGAAGATACGCAGTATTTT.